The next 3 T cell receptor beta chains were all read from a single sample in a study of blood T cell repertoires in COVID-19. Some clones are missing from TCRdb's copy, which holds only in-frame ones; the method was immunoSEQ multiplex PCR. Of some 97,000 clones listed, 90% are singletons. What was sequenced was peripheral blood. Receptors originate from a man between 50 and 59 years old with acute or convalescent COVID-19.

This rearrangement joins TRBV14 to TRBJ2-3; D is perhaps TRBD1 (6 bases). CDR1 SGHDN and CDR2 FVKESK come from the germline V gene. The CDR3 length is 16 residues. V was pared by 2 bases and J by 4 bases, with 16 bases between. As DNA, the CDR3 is TGTGCCAGCAGCCAATTAGGACAGCCGACTTCAGATACGCAGTATTTT. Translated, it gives CASSQLGQPTSDTQYF.

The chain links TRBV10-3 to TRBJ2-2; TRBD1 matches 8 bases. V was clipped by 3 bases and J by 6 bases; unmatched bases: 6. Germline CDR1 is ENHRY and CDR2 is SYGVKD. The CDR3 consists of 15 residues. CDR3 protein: CAISEGQGNPGELFF. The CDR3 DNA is TGTGCCATCAGTGAAGGACAGGGTAACCCCGGGGAGCTGTTTTTT.

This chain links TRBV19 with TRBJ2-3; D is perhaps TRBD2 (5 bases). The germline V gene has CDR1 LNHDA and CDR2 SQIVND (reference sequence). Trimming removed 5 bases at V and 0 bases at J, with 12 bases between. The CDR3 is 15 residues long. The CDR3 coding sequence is TGTGCCAGTAGTTCCGGAGGCCCTAGCACAGATACGCAGTATTTT. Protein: CASSSGGPSTDTQYF.